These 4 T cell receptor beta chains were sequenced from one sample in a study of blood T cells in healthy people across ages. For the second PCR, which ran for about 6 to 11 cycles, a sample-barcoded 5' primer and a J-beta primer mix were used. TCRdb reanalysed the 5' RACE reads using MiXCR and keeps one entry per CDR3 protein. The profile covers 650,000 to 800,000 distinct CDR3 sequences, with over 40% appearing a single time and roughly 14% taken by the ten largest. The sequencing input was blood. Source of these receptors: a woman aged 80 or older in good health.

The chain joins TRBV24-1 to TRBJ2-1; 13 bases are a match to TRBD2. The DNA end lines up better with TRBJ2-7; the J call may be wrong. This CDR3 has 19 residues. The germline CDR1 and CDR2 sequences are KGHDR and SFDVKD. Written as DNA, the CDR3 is TGTGCCACCAGTGCCACCGGGACTAGCGGGATGGGCTCCTACAATGAGCAGTACTTC. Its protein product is CATSATGTSGMGSYNEQYF.

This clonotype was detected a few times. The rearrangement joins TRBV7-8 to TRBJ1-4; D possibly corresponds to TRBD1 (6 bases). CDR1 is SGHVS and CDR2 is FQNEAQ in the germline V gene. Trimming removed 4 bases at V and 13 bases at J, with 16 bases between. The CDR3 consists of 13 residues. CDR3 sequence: CASSSPLGGRLFF. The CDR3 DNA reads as TGTGCCAGCAGCTCCCCGCTGGGGGGGCGACTGTTTTTT.

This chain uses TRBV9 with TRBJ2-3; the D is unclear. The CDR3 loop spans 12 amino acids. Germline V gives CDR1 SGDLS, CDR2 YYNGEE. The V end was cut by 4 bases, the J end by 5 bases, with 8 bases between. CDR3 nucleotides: TGTGCCAGCAGCTCTGAGATAGATACGCAGTATTTT. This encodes CASSSEIDTQYF.

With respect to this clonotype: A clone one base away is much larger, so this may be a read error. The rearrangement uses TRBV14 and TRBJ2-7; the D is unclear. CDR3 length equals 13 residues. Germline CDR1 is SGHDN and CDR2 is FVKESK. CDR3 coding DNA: TGTGTCAGCAGCCAAGGAGTTGGCTACGAGCAGTACTTC. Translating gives CVSSQGVGYEQYF.